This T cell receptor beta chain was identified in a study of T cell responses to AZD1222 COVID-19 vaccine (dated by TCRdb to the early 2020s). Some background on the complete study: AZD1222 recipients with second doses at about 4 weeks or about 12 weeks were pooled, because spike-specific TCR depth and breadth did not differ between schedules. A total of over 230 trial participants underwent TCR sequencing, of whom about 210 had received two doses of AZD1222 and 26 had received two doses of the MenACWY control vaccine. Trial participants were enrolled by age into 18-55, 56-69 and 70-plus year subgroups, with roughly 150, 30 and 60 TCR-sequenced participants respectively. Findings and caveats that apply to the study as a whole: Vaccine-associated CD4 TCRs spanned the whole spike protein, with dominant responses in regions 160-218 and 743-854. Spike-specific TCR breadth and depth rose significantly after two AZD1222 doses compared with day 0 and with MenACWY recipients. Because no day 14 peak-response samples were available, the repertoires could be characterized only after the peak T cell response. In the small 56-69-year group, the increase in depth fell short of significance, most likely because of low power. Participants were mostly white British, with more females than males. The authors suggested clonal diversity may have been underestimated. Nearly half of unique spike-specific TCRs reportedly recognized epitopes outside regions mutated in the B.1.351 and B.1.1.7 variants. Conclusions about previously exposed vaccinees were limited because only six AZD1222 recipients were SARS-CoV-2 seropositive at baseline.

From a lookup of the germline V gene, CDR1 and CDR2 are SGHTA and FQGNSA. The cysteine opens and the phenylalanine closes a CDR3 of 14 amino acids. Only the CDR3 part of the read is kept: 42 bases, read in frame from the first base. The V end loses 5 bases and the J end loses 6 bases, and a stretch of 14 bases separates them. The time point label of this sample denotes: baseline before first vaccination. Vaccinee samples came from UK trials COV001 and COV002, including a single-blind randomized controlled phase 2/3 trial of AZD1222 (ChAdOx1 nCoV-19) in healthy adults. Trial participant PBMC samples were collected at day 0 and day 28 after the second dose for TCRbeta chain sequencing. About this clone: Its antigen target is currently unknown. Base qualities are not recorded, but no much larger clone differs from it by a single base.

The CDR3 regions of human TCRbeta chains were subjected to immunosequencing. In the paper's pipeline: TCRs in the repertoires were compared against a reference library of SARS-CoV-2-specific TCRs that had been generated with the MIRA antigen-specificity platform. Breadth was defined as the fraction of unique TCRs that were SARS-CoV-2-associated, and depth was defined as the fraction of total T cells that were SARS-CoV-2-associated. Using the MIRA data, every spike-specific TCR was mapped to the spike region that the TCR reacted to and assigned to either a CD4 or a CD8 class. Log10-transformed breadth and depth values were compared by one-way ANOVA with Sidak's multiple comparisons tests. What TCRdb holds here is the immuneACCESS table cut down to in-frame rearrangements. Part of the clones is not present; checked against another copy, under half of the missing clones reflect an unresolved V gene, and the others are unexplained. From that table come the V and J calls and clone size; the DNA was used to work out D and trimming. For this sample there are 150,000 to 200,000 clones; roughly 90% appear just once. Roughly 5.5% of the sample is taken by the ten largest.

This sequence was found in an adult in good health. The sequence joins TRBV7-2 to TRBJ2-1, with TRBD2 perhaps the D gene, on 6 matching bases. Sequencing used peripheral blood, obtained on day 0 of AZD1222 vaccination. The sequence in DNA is TGTGCCAGCAGCCCCACCCCCGGGGGCAATGAGCAGTTCTTC. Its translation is CASSPTPGGNEQFF.